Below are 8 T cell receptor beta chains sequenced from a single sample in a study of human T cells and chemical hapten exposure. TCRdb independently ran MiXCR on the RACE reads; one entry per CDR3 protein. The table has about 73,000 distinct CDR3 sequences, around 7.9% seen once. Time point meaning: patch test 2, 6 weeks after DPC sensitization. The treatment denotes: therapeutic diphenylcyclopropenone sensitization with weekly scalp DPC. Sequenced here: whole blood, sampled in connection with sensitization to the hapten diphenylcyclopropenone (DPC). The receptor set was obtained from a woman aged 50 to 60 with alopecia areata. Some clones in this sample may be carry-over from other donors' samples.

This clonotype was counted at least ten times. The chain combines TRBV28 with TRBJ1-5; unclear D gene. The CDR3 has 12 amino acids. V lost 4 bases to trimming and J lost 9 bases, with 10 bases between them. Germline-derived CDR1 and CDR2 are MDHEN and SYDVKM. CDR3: CASSSEVRPQHF. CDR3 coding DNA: TGTGCCAGCAGTTCCGAGGTTCGGCCCCAGCATTTT.

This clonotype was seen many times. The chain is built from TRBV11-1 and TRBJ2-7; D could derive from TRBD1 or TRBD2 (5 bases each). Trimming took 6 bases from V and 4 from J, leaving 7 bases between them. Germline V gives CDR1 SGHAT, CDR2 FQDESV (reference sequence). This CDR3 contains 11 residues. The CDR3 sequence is CASREGYEQYF. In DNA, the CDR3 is TGTGCCAGCAGAGAGGGGTACGAGCAGTACTTC.

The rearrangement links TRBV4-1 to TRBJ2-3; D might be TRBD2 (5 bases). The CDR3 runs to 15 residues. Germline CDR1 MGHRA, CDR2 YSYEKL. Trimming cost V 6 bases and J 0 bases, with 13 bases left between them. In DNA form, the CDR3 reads TGCGCCAGCAGATCGTTAGGACTTAGCACAGATACGCAGTATTTT. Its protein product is CASRSLGLSTDTQYF.

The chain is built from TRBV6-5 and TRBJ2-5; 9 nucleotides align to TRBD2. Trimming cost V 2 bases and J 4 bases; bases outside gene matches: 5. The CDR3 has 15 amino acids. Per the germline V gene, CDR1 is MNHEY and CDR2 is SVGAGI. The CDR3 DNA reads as TGTGCCAGCAGTTACCAGGGACTAGCTGGAGAGACCCAGTACTTC. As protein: CASSYQGLAGETQYF.

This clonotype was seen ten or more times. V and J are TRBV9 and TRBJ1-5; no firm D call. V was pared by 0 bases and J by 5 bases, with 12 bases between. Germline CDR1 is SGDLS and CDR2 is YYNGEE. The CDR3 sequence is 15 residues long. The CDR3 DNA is TGTGCCAGCAGCGTAGGGAGCAGGATGGATCAGCCCCAGCATTTT. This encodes CASSVGSRMDQPQHF.

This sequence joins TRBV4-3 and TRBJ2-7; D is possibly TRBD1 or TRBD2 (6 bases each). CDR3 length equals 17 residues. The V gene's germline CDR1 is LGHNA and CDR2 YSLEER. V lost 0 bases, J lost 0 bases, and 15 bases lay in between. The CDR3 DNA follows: TGCGCCAGCAGCCAAGATTGGGGGGCAAGGGGCTCCTACGAGCAGTACTTC. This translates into CASSQDWGARGSYEQYF.

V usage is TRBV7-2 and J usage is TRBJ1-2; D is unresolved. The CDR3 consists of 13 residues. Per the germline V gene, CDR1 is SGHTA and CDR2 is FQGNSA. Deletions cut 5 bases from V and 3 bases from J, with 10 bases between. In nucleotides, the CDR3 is TGTGCCAGCAGCCCCGCAGCCTACTATGGCTACACCTTC. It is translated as CASSPAAYYGYTF.

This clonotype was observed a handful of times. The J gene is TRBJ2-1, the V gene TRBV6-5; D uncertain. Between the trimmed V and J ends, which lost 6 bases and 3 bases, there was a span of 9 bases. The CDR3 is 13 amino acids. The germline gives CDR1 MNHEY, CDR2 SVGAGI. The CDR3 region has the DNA TGTGCCAGCAGCCTCCGGGTCTACAATGAGCAGTTCTTC. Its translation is CASSLRVYNEQFF.